This T cell receptor beta chain was found in a study of blood T cell repertoires in COVID-19. Study-wide background: Donors in the United States, Italy and Spain gave samples during acute or convalescent COVID-19. T cells, B-cell-depleted T cells, or PBMCs provided the cDNA or gDNA that served as material.

Authors' data handling: Researchers report that nucleated cell counts were estimated from reference gene primer amplification. Data came from immunoSEQ multiplex PCR; TCRdb stores just in-frame clones and leaves some out. The V and J calls and clone size are taken from that table; D and trimming were inferred from the DNA. The sample has approximately 300,000 clones; around 82% are singletons. The V segment lost 5 bases and the J segment 7 bases; nucleotides outside the gene matches: 15. Germline V lookup: CDR1 SGHNT, CDR2 YYREEE (reference sequence). This CDR3 comprises 16 residues. This sequence was found in a woman between 45 and 60 years old with acute or convalescent COVID-19. The chain uses TRBV5-4 and TRBJ1-2; TRBD1 aligns across 9 bases. Sequenced sample: peripheral blood. CDR3 protein: CASRPSSLQGAGGYTF. For the CDR3, the DNA is TGTGCCAGCAGGCCAAGTTCTTTACAGGGGGCGGGTGGCTACACCTTC.